This record concerns one T cell receptor (beta chain) sequence. Its antigen is unknown. Both 60 Vbeta primers and 13 Jbeta primers went into the PCR. TCRdb keeps only in-frame clones here, not all; method: immunoSEQ multiplex PCR. The sample consists of some 150,000 clones, around 82% of them appearing once. J was trimmed by 5 bases and V by 4 bases; bases with no gene match: 6. Germline V gene sequence: CDR1 GTSNPN, CDR2 SVGIG (reference sequence). The CDR3 length is 13 residues. This sample was taken from a study of cytomegalovirus exposure and HLA in healthy donors. Looking at the study overall: Membership in the Caucasian-associated ancestry cluster was found for approximately 85% of fewer than 450 genotyped donors.

The study's findings and limits: The study dropped some indistinguishable V segments, TRBV6-2 and TRBV6-3 among them. Later on, a genetic analysis was performed. It linked a missense variant in DCLRE1C with V- and J-gene trimming of TCR beta. Analyzed later, association rates of TCRs varied across HLA loci, with DRB1 most and HLA-C fewest.

This TCR was sampled from a man aged 50 to 60 in good health and CMV-seropositive. Sequenced input: PBMCs. V usage is TRBV30 and J usage is TRBJ2-3, with 7 bases aligning to TRBD1. This CDR3 is CAWTGQVLDTQYF. The CDR3 region has the DNA TGTGCCTGGACCGGACAGGTTTTAGATACGCAGTATTTT. The full variable domain, its missing parts supplied by reference TRBV30 and TRBJ2-3, is SQTIHQWPATLVQPVGSPLSLECTVEGTSNPNLYWYRQAAGRGLQLLFYSVGIGQISSEVPQNLSASRPQDRQFILSSKKLLLSDSGFYLCAWTGQVLDTQYFGPGTRLTVL.